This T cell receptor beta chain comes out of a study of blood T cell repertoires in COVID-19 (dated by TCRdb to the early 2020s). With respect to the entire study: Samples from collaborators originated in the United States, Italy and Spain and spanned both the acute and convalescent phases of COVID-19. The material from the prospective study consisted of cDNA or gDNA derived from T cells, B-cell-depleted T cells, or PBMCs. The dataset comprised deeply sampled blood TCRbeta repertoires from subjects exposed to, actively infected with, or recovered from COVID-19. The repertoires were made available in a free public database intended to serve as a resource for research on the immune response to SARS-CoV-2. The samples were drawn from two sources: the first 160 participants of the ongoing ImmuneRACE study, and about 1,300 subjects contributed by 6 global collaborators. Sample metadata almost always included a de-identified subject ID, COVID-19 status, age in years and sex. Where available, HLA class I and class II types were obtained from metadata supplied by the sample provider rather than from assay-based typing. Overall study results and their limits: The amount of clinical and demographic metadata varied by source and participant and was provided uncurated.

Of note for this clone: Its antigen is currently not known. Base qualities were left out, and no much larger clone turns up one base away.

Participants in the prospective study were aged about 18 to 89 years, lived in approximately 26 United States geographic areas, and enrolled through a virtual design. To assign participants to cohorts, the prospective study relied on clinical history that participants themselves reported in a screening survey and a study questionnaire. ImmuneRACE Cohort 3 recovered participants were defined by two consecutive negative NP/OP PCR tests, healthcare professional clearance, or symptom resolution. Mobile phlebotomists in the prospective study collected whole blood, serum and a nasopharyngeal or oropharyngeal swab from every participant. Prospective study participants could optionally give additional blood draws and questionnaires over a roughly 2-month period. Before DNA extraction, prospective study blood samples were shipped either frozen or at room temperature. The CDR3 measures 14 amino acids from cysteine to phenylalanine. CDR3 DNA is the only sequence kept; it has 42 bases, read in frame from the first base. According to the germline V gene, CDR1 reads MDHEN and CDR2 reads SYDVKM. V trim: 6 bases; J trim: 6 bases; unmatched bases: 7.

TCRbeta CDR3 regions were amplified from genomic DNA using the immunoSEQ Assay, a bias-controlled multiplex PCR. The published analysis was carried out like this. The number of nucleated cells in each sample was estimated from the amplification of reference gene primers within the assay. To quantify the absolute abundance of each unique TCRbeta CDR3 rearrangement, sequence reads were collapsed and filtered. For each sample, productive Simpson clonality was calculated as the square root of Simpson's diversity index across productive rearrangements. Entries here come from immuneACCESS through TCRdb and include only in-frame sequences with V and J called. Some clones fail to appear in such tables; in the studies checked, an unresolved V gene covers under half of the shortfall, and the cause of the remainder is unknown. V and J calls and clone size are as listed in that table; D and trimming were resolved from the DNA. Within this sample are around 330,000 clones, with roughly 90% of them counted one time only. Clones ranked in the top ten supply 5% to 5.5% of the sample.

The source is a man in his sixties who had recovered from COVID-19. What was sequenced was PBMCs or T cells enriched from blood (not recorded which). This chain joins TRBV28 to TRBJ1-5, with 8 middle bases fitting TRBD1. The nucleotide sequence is TGTGCCAGCAGGCCCCAGGGGGCCGGTCAGCCCCAGCATTTT. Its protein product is CASRPQGAGQPQHF.